The sequence of this T cell receptor (beta chain) was determined in a study of cytomegalovirus exposure and HLA in healthy donors. The CDR3 loop spans 15 amino acids. Trimming stripped 2 bases from V and 0 bases from J, with 8 bases between. The germline V gene has CDR1 SGHRS and CDR2 YFSETQ. When sampled, the donors appeared nominally healthy, though they likely had unrecorded immune exposures. General study points: In vitro, three CMV-associated chains proved specific for CMV antigens.

PCR involved 60 Vbeta and 13 Jbeta primers. Here immunoSEQ multiplex PCR was the method, and the copy in TCRdb shows in-frame clones only, minus some. The profile covers around 140,000 clones, with 60% to 85% appearing a single time and approximately 13% taken by the ten largest. As concerns this clone: Its target is unknown.

Sequenced material: PBMCs. The clonotype was recovered from a man in his forties in good health and CMV-seropositive. The chain has TRBV5-1 and TRBJ2-2, with TRBD2 as a possible D gene (5 bases). CDR3 nucleotide sequence: TGCGCCAGCAGCTTAGCGGAGGCGAACACCGGGGAGCTGTTTTTT. It yields the protein CASSLAEANTGELFF.